This is a list of T cell receptor beta chains from one sample in a study of blood T cell repertoires in COVID-19. The repertoire was sequenced with immunoSEQ multiplex PCR; TCRdb's copy has only in-frame clones and lacks some. The sample lists about 87,000 clones; under 85% were seen once. Sample: peripheral blood. These TCRs come from a woman in her 70s with acute or convalescent COVID-19. CDR3s include the opening cysteine and the closing phenylalanine or tryptophan.

V gene,J gene,CDR3 protein
TRBV11-2,TRBJ2-7,CASSLVGADEQYF
TRBV2,TRBJ1-2,CASRPRDTSNYGYTF
TRBV5-6,TRBJ1-1,CASSLVTGSETEAFF
TRBV21-1,TRBJ1-2,CASSNRGLLNGYTF
TRBV27,TRBJ1-2,CASSFYSNYGYTF
TRBV5-1,TRBJ2-3,CASSLEGRRDTQYF
TRBV10-1,TRBJ1-5,CASLPGNQPQHF
TRBV19,TRBJ1-2,CASSWRANYGYTF
TRBV11-1,TRBJ2-5,CASSLVGGGFQETQYF
TRBV28,TRBJ1-1,CASSTTGMVAFF
TRBV29-1,TRBJ2-1,CSGQGSSSYNEQFF
TRBV9,TRBJ2-3,CASSVSGHTDTQYF
TRBV27,TRBJ2-2,CASRTTLLGGTNTGELFF
TRBV5-1,TRBJ1-1,CASTHGTSNSEAFF
TRBV10-3,TRBJ1-1,CASQSGQDEAFF
TRBV12-3/TRBV12-4,TRBJ1-6,CASSQGGNSPLHF
TRBV2,TRBJ2-6,CASSGTFSSGANVLTF
TRBV14,TRBJ1-1,CASSPPTGANTEAFF
TRBV4-1,TRBJ1-4,CASSQERRSEEKLFF
TRBV11-2,TRBJ2-3,CASSSSRGGQNTDTQYF
TRBV27,TRBJ1-5,CASSLSGGTQPQHF
TRBV2,TRBJ1-1,CASTRQLSTEAFF
TRBV9,TRBJ1-1,CASSVLGDTEAFF
TRBV19,TRBJ1-2,CASSFGGDGWNYGYTF
TRBV19,TRBJ1-2,CASRSDSSYGYTF
TRBV12-5,TRBJ1-1,CASGRTTDREAFF
TRBV7-9,TRBJ1-2,CASSFINSPQGYTF
TRBV4-1,TRBJ2-1,CASSLRDKYNEQFF
TRBV19,TRBJ1-2,CASSIRLNYGYTF
TRBV6-1,TRBJ2-7,CASSEGWDRVDYEQYF
TRBV14,TRBJ2-7,CASSRTGNILSYEQYF
TRBV6-5,TRBJ2-1,CASSTRENNEQFF
TRBV9,TRBJ1-2,CASSVSGGSYGYTF
TRBV11-3,TRBJ1-3,CASSLEYAGPGSLNTIYF
TRBV15,TRBJ2-2,CATSRRTGQTGELFF
TRBV7-9,TRBJ2-5,CASSSAGTGETQYF
TRBV10-1,TRBJ1-2,CASSEKGGVSYTF
TRBV6-5,TRBJ1-6,CASSSGQGAHSPLHF
TRBV24-1,TRBJ1-2,CATSDLGARGKINYGYTF